This is a list of T cell receptor beta chains from one sample in a study of T cell responses to AZD1222 COVID-19 vaccine. TCRdb's table, derived via immunoSEQ multiplex PCR, lists solely in-frame clones and lacks some. Of approximately 100,000 clones listed, about 90% are singletons. Material: peripheral blood, obtained 28 days after the second AZD1222 dose. The receptors were gathered from an adult who received the AZD1222 COVID-19 vaccine. Both conserved end residues are part of each CDR3. The order of the fields is clone size, D gene, J gene, V gene, CDR3 protein, CDR3 DNA. The D gene is left open where the match is weak. Not every row has a clone size; where given, it reads once, few, many or a size class.

clone size: .
D gene: TRBD1
J gene: TRBJ2-7
V gene: TRBV14
CDR3 protein: CASSHPGQGSYEQYF
CDR3 DNA: TGTGCCAGCAGCCATCCGGGACAGGGATCCTACGAGCAGTACTTC

clone size: .
D gene: .
J gene: TRBJ2-2
V gene: TRBV5-1
CDR3 protein: CASSPTGSTEELFF
CDR3 DNA: TGCGCCAGCAGCCCAACAGGGTCGACCGAGGAGCTGTTTTTT

clone size: .
D gene: .
J gene: TRBJ1-1
V gene: TRBV11-3
CDR3 protein: CASSLGENTEAFF
CDR3 DNA: TGTGCCAGCAGCTTGGGCGAGAACACTGAAGCTTTCTTT

clone size: .
D gene: TRBD2
J gene: TRBJ2-7
V gene: TRBV2
CDR3 protein: CASTQEPPTSGPYEQYF
CDR3 DNA: TGTGCCAGCACCCAAGAACCCCCGACTAGCGGTCCCTACGAGCAGTACTTC

clone size: .
D gene: TRBD1
J gene: TRBJ1-5
V gene: TRBV30
CDR3 protein: CAWAPELGGYQPQHF
CDR3 DNA: TGTGCCTGGGCCCCCGAACTAGGGGGCTATCAGCCCCAGCATTTT

clone size: .
D gene: TRBD1
J gene: TRBJ1-2
V gene: TRBV30
CDR3 protein: CAWARGHPYFGYTF
CDR3 DNA: TGTGCCTGGGCGAGGGGGCACCCCTACTTTGGCTACACCTTC

clone size: .
D gene: .
J gene: TRBJ1-2
V gene: TRBV24-1
CDR3 protein: CATSDRPRRGGYTF
CDR3 DNA: TGTGCCACCAGTGACCGCCCCAGGCGCGGTGGCTACACCTTC

clone size: .
D gene: TRBD1
J gene: TRBJ1-1
V gene: TRBV29-1
CDR3 protein: CSVEIDRAAEAFF
CDR3 DNA: TGCAGCGTTGAAATTGACAGGGCTGCTGAAGCTTTCTTT

clone size: .
D gene: TRBD2
J gene: TRBJ2-1
V gene: TRBV5-1
CDR3 protein: CASSSVGVHSGRTYNEQFF
CDR3 DNA: TGCGCCAGCAGCTCCGTTGGGGTCCATAGCGGGAGGACCTACAATGAGCAGTTCTTC

clone size: .
D gene: .
J gene: TRBJ2-7
V gene: TRBV19
CDR3 protein: CASSRARAYEQYF
CDR3 DNA: TGTGCCAGTAGCAGGGCCAGGGCCTACGAGCAGTACTTC

clone size: once
D gene: .
J gene: TRBJ2-1
V gene: TRBV11-2
CDR3 protein: CASSLPTGRHNEQFF
CDR3 DNA: TGTGCCAGCAGCTTACCTACAGGGAGGCACAATGAGCAGTTCTTC

clone size: .
D gene: TRBD2
J gene: TRBJ2-1
V gene: TRBV2
CDR3 protein: CASNRLAGGNEQFF
CDR3 DNA: TGTGCCAGCAATAGGCTAGCGGGAGGAAATGAGCAGTTCTTC

clone size: .
D gene: .
J gene: TRBJ1-6
V gene: TRBV19
CDR3 protein: CASSMLQGPTFRPPLHF
CDR3 DNA: TGTGCCAGTAGTATGTTGCAGGGGCCTACCTTTCGCCCACCCCTCCACTTT

clone size: .
D gene: .
J gene: TRBJ1-2
V gene: TRBV11-2
CDR3 protein: CASSLDSGQFYGYTF
CDR3 DNA: TGTGCCAGCAGCTTAGACTCTGGACAGTTCTATGGCTACACCTTC

clone size: .
D gene: .
J gene: TRBJ1-6
V gene: TRBV11-2
CDR3 protein: CASSLASLANNSPLHF
CDR3 DNA: TGTGCCAGCAGCTTAGCCAGCCTCGCCAATAATTCACCCCTCCACTTT

clone size: .
D gene: TRBD2
J gene: TRBJ2-2
V gene: TRBV7-2
CDR3 protein: CASSISGGANTGELFF
CDR3 DNA: TGTGCCAGCAGCATTAGCGGGGGAGCGAACACCGGGGAGCTGTTTTTT

clone size: .
D gene: .
J gene: TRBJ1-5
V gene: TRBV29-1
CDR3 protein: CSARRGSNQPQHF
CDR3 DNA: TGCAGCGCTCGGCGGGGTAGCAATCAGCCCCAGCATTTT

clone size: .
D gene: TRBD1
J gene: TRBJ1-2
V gene: TRBV9
CDR3 protein: CASSVTGDFDYGYTF
CDR3 DNA: TGTGCCAGCAGCGTGACAGGGGATTTTGACTATGGCTACACCTTC

clone size: .
D gene: TRBD1
J gene: TRBJ1-4
V gene: TRBV19
CDR3 protein: CASSIGQGANEKLFF
CDR3 DNA: TGTGCCAGTAGTATCGGACAGGGAGCTAATGAAAAACTGTTTTTT

clone size: .
D gene: .
J gene: TRBJ1-1
V gene: TRBV7-2
CDR3 protein: CASSLQGYTEAFF
CDR3 DNA: TGTGCCAGCAGCCTCCAGGGATACACTGAAGCTTTCTTT

clone size: .
D gene: TRBD1
J gene: TRBJ1-1
V gene: TRBV6-5
CDR3 protein: CASSSGTVTEAFF
CDR3 DNA: TGTGCCAGCAGCAGCGGGACAGTCACTGAAGCTTTCTTT

clone size: .
D gene: .
J gene: TRBJ2-7
V gene: TRBV7-2
CDR3 protein: CASSLGAAKSYEQYF
CDR3 DNA: TGTGCCAGCAGCTTAGGGGCGGCAAAGTCCTACGAGCAGTACTTC

clone size: .
D gene: .
J gene: TRBJ1-5
V gene: TRBV28
CDR3 protein: CASSLARTKLRNQPQHF
CDR3 DNA: TGTGCCAGCAGTTTGGCCAGGACTAAACTCCGCAATCAGCCCCAGCATTTT

clone size: .
D gene: TRBD1
J gene: TRBJ1-4
V gene: TRBV29-1
CDR3 protein: CSVSRQGSNEKLFF
CDR3 DNA: TGCAGCGTTTCCCGACAGGGCTCTAATGAAAAACTGTTTTTT

clone size: .
D gene: TRBD2
J gene: TRBJ2-1
V gene: TRBV29-1
CDR3 protein: CSVDGTSGGYEQFF
CDR3 DNA: TGCAGCGTTGACGGGACTAGCGGAGGCTATGAGCAGTTCTTC

clone size: .
D gene: .
J gene: TRBJ1-4
V gene: TRBV2
CDR3 protein: CASIRPQGRIEKLFF
CDR3 DNA: TGTGCCAGCATCCGGCCGCAGGGGAGAATTGAAAAACTGTTTTTT

clone size: .
D gene: .
J gene: TRBJ2-1
V gene: TRBV7-2
CDR3 protein: CASRRGREALDEQFF
CDR3 DNA: TGTGCCAGCAGACGAGGGCGGGAAGCTCTAGATGAGCAGTTCTTC

clone size: .
D gene: .
J gene: TRBJ1-5
V gene: TRBV2
CDR3 protein: CASKLTGQPQHF
CDR3 DNA: TGTGCCAGCAAACTGACCGGCCAGCCCCAGCATTTT

clone size: .
D gene: .
J gene: TRBJ2-1
V gene: TRBV23-1
CDR3 protein: CASSQKGHSNNEQFF
CDR3 DNA: TGCGCCAGCAGTCAAAAGGGACACAGCAACAATGAGCAGTTCTTC

clone size: .
D gene: TRBD2
J gene: TRBJ2-5
V gene: TRBV5-4
CDR3 protein: CASSLLLAGGETQYF
CDR3 DNA: TGTGCCAGCAGCTTGTTACTAGCGGGAGGAGAGACCCAGTACTTC

clone size: .
D gene: TRBD1
J gene: TRBJ2-7
V gene: TRBV5-1
CDR3 protein: CASSWDRGLYEQYF
CDR3 DNA: TGCGCCAGCAGCTGGGACAGGGGGCTTTACGAGCAGTACTTC

clone size: .
D gene: .
J gene: TRBJ1-2
V gene: TRBV29-1
CDR3 protein: CSVDGGVLGYTF
CDR3 DNA: TGCAGCGTGGATGGGGGGGTCCTGGGCTACACCTTC

clone size: .
D gene: TRBD2
J gene: TRBJ2-7
V gene: TRBV9
CDR3 protein: CASSPDSSGRGEQYF
CDR3 DNA: TGTGCCAGCAGCCCCGACTCTAGCGGGAGAGGGGAGCAGTACTTC

clone size: .
D gene: .
J gene: TRBJ1-4
V gene: TRBV19
CDR3 protein: CASSSTGREKLFF
CDR3 DNA: TGTGCCAGTAGTTCCACGGGGCGGGAAAAACTGTTTTTT

clone size: .
D gene: TRBD1
J gene: TRBJ1-1
V gene: TRBV19
CDR3 protein: CASSIAPTGGNTEAFF
CDR3 DNA: TGTGCCAGTAGTATAGCCCCGACAGGGGGGAACACTGAAGCTTTCTTT

clone size: once
D gene: TRBD2
J gene: TRBJ2-1
V gene: TRBV4-1
CDR3 protein: CASSQTWTSGSTGEQFF
CDR3 DNA: TGCGCCAGCAGCCAAACCTGGACTAGCGGGAGCACTGGTGAGCAGTTCTTC

clone size: .
D gene: .
J gene: TRBJ2-2
V gene: TRBV19
CDR3 protein: CASSIAAGLKQTNTGELFF
CDR3 DNA: TGTGCCAGTAGTATAGCTGCAGGGCTCAAGCAAACGAACACCGGGGAGCTGTTTTTT

clone size: .
D gene: TRBD1
J gene: TRBJ2-7
V gene: TRBV23-1
CDR3 protein: CASSQSDRTGGPSEYF
CDR3 DNA: TGCGCCAGCAGTCAATCTGATAGGACAGGGGGCCCCTCGGAGTACTTC

clone size: .
D gene: TRBD1
J gene: TRBJ2-5
V gene: TRBV29-1
CDR3 protein: CSVLDRGWETQYF
CDR3 DNA: TGCAGCGTTCTCGACAGGGGGTGGGAGACCCAGTACTTC

clone size: .
D gene: TRBD1
J gene: TRBJ1-2
V gene: TRBV24-1
CDR3 protein: CATSDPGTGNYGYTF
CDR3 DNA: TGTGCCACCAGTGACCCCGGGACAGGGAACTATGGCTACACCTTC

clone size: .
D gene: TRBD1
J gene: TRBJ1-2
V gene: TRBV19
CDR3 protein: CASSIRTGANYGYTF
CDR3 DNA: TGTGCCAGTAGTATAAGGACAGGCGCTAACTATGGCTACACCTTC

clone size: once
D gene: .
J gene: TRBJ1-2
V gene: TRBV4-2
CDR3 protein: CASSQDRSRGGYTF
CDR3 DNA: TGTGCCAGCAGCCAAGATAGATCCAGGGGCGGCTACACCTTC

clone size: .
D gene: TRBD2
J gene: TRBJ2-7
V gene: TRBV30
CDR3 protein: CAWSMGLAVTYEQYF
CDR3 DNA: TGTGCCTGGAGTATGGGACTAGCGGTGACCTACGAGCAGTACTTC

clone size: once
D gene: .
J gene: TRBJ1-2
V gene: TRBV27
CDR3 protein: CASSFDGPNYGYTF
CDR3 DNA: TGTGCCAGCAGTTTTGACGGCCCCAACTATGGCTACACCTTC

clone size: .
D gene: .
J gene: TRBJ1-4
V gene: TRBV9
CDR3 protein: CASSVGFGQSNEKLFF
CDR3 DNA: TGTGCCAGCAGCGTAGGGTTCGGACAGAGTAATGAAAAACTGTTTTTT

clone size: .
D gene: .
J gene: TRBJ2-7
V gene: TRBV30
CDR3 protein: CAWSRGGIDEQYF
CDR3 DNA: TGTGCCTGGAGCCGCGGAGGGATCGACGAGCAGTACTTC

clone size: .
D gene: .
J gene: TRBJ1-2
V gene: TRBV14
CDR3 protein: CASSQVGRDLHYGYTF
CDR3 DNA: TGTGCCAGCAGCCAAGTCGGCAGGGACCTGCACTATGGCTACACCTTC

clone size: .
D gene: TRBD1
J gene: TRBJ2-2
V gene: TRBV3-1/TRBV3-2
CDR3 protein: CASSRGTGGYAGELFF
CDR3 DNA: TGTGCCAGCAGCCGCGGGACAGGGGGATACGCCGGGGAGCTGTTTTTT

clone size: .
D gene: .
J gene: TRBJ2-2
V gene: TRBV19
CDR3 protein: CASTLRSGTGELFF
CDR3 DNA: TGTGCCAGTACCCTCCGGTCCGGCACCGGGGAGCTGTTTTTT

clone size: .
D gene: TRBD1
J gene: TRBJ2-2
V gene: TRBV29-1
CDR3 protein: CSVMSGQSNTGELFF
CDR3 DNA: TGCAGCGTCATGTCGGGACAGAGCAACACCGGGGAGCTGTTTTTT

clone size: once
D gene: TRBD1
J gene: TRBJ1-5
V gene: TRBV28
CDR3 protein: CASSLDRALETSNQPQHF
CDR3 DNA: TGTGCCAGCAGTTTAGACAGGGCCTTGGAAACTTCCAATCAGCCCCAGCATTTT

clone size: few
D gene: .
J gene: TRBJ2-7
V gene: TRBV5-1
CDR3 protein: CASSLGQADYEQYF
CDR3 DNA: TGCGCCAGCAGCTTGGGACAAGCAGACTACGAGCAGTACTTC

clone size: .
D gene: TRBD1
J gene: TRBJ1-1
V gene: TRBV19
CDR3 protein: CASSSGPGQGRKNTEAFF
CDR3 DNA: TGTGCCAGTAGTTCAGGTCCGGGACAGGGGCGAAAGAACACTGAAGCTTTCTTT

clone size: .
D gene: .
J gene: TRBJ2-7
V gene: TRBV6-6
CDR3 protein: CASSYSSYEQYF
CDR3 DNA: TGTGCCAGCAGTTACTCCTCATACGAGCAGTACTTC

clone size: .
D gene: .
J gene: TRBJ2-7
V gene: TRBV19
CDR3 protein: CASHSPTYEQYF
CDR3 DNA: TGTGCCAGTCACTCACCTACCTACGAGCAGTACTTC

clone size: .
D gene: .
J gene: TRBJ2-3
V gene: TRBV6-5
CDR3 protein: CASSYSPGWSTDTQYF
CDR3 DNA: TGTGCCAGCAGTTACTCGCCGGGTTGGAGCACAGATACGCAGTATTTT

clone size: .
D gene: .
J gene: TRBJ2-3
V gene: TRBV7-3
CDR3 protein: CASSLKFGTDTQYF
CDR3 DNA: TGTGCCAGCAGCTTAAAATTCGGGACAGATACGCAGTATTTT

clone size: .
D gene: .
J gene: TRBJ2-1
V gene: TRBV28
CDR3 protein: CASSLGVQRPSYNEQFF
CDR3 DNA: TGTGCCAGCAGTTTAGGGGTCCAGCGACCTAGTTACAATGAGCAGTTCTTC

clone size: many
D gene: TRBD2
J gene: TRBJ2-3
V gene: TRBV6-1
CDR3 protein: CASSELAGATDTQYF
CDR3 DNA: TGTGCCAGCAGTGAACTAGCGGGAGCCACAGATACGCAGTATTTT

clone size: .
D gene: TRBD2
J gene: TRBJ2-7
V gene: TRBV6-2/TRBV6-3
CDR3 protein: CASSPIRTSGLDEQYF
CDR3 DNA: TGTGCCAGCAGCCCCATTCGGACTAGCGGGTTGGACGAGCAGTACTTC